Listed below are T cell receptor beta chains from one sample, sequenced in a study of T cell responses to AZD1222 COVID-19 vaccine. The table came from immunoSEQ multiplex PCR; TCRdb's copy has only in-frame clones and leaves some out. The sample consists of 100,000 to 150,000 clones, about nine tenths of them appearing once. The starting material was peripheral blood, obtained on day 0 of AZD1222 vaccination. The receptors here all came from an adult in good health. Both conserved end residues are part of each CDR3. A D gene is named only where the DNA matches it firmly. Size is omitted from some rows. Given values are once, few, many or a class for expanded clones.

clone size,J gene,V gene,D gene,CDR3 DNA,CDR3 protein
NA,TRBJ1-4,TRBV7-9,TRBD1,TGTGCCAGCAGCTTTGGACAGGGTAACGAAAAACTGTTTTTT,CASSFGQGNEKLFF
NA,TRBJ2-7,TRBV28,NA,TGTGCCAGCACCTCGAGGTACGAGCAGTACTTC,CASTSRYEQYF
NA,TRBJ1-6,TRBV6-2/TRBV6-3,TRBD1,TGTGCCAGCAGTTACCTGGGACAGAATTCACCCCTCCACTTT,CASSYLGQNSPLHF
once,TRBJ1-2,TRBV7-8,NA,TGTGCCAGCAGCCCCAGGGAGGGCCGGGGCTACACCTTC,CASSPREGRGYTF
NA,TRBJ1-4,TRBV18,NA,TGTGCCAGCTCACCCGGAGACAGGATTGAAAAACTGTTTTTT,CASSPGDRIEKLFF
NA,TRBJ2-7,TRBV6-5,TRBD1,TGTGCCAGCAAGGGACAGGGATTCTACGAGCAGTACTTC,CASKGQGFYEQYF
NA,TRBJ1-4,TRBV29-1,NA,TGCAGCGTTATCACGGGGGTAGATGAAAAACTGTTTTTT,CSVITGVDEKLFF
NA,TRBJ1-1,TRBV19,NA,TGTGCCAGTAGTATAGACCCAGGGAACACTGAAGCTTTCTTT,CASSIDPGNTEAFF
once,TRBJ1-1,TRBV7-9,NA,TGTGCCAGCAGCTTGGAACAGGCTGAAGCTTTCTTT,CASSLEQAEAFF
NA,TRBJ2-2,TRBV29-1,NA,TGCAGCGTTGAAAGCAGGGGAAGTACCGGGGAGCTGTTTTTT,CSVESRGSTGELFF
NA,TRBJ1-1,TRBV10-1,NA,TGCGCCAGCAATGGTGAGGCGGCCACTGAAGCTTTCTTT,CASNGEAATEAFF
NA,TRBJ2-5,TRBV5-6,NA,TGTGCCAGCAGCTTGGCCGCGGGACGAGAGACCCAGTACTTC,CASSLAAGRETQYF
NA,TRBJ2-1,TRBV18,TRBD1,TGTGCCAGCTCACTACAGGGGGCATCAGATAATGAGCAGTTCTTC,CASSLQGASDNEQFF
NA,TRBJ1-1,TRBV5-4,NA,TGTGCCAGCAGCTTGATGACTGAAGCTTTCTTT,CASSLMTEAFF
NA,TRBJ1-1,TRBV7-2,NA,TGTGCCAGCAGCTTCCCCCAGACAGGCGTGAACACTGAAGCTTTCTTT,CASSFPQTGVNTEAFF
NA,TRBJ1-1,TRBV5-1,NA,TGCGCCAGCAGCATGCAATCGGGGAACACTGAAGCTTTCTTT,CASSMQSGNTEAFF
NA,TRBJ1-5,TRBV19,NA,TGTGCCAGTGCGACAGGAAATCAGCCCCAGCATTTT,CASATGNQPQHF
once,TRBJ1-5,TRBV25-1,TRBD1,TGTGCCAGCAGTGAAAATGAGGGGGCTCGGGGCAATCAGCCCCAGCATTTT,CASSENEGARGNQPQHF
NA,TRBJ2-2,TRBV28,NA,TGTGCCAGCAGTCCCCCCGGGACAACGAACACCGGGGAGCTGTTTTTT,CASSPPGTTNTGELFF
NA,TRBJ1-2,TRBV9,NA,TGTGCCAGCAGCTCGCAGGGTGTTCCCTATGGCTACACCTTC,CASSSQGVPYGYTF
NA,TRBJ1-3,TRBV3-1/TRBV3-2,NA,TGTGCCAGCAGCCCACAGGGTTCGGGAAACACCATATATTTT,CASSPQGSGNTIYF
NA,TRBJ1-5,TRBV7-6,NA,TGTGCCAGCAGCAAAGAGGGTCCAGGGAACCAGCCCCAGCATTTT,CASSKEGPGNQPQHF
NA,TRBJ2-3,TRBV3-1/TRBV3-2,TRBD2,TGTGCCAGCAGCGGCGGGAGGAGGACAGATACGCAGTATTTT,CASSGGRRTDTQYF
NA,TRBJ1-2,TRBV19,NA,TGTGCCAGTACGAGGGGTTTTGGCTACACCTTC,CASTRGFGYTF
NA,TRBJ1-2,TRBV7-9,NA,TGTGCCAGCAGCTTAGGGTACGCAGCTAACTATGGCTACACCTTC,CASSLGYAANYGYTF
NA,TRBJ2-1,TRBV18,TRBD2,TGTGCCAGCTCACCACCTAGCGGGGTATACAATGAGCAGTTCTTC,CASSPPSGVYNEQFF
NA,TRBJ2-1,TRBV11-1,TRBD1,TGTGCCAGCAGCGACTCAGGGGGTGGTAATGAGCAGTTCTTC,CASSDSGGGNEQFF
NA,TRBJ1-2,TRBV24-1,NA,TGTGCCTCCTCCTCCGGCTATGGCTACACCTTC,CASSSGYGYTF
NA,TRBJ2-1,TRBV25-1,TRBD1,TGTGCCAGCAGATTCCCTGGGACAGGGATCAATGAGCAGTTCTTC,CASRFPGTGINEQFF